These 13 T cell receptor beta chains share one sample of origin, sequenced in a study of T cells in Graves' hyperthyroidism and ophthalmopathy. It was RNA transcripts that yielded the amplified TCR beta CDR3 regions. TCR CDR3 underwent first-round RT-PCR with the HTBI primer set. MiXCR was run by TCRdb on the multiplex PCR reads, yielding one entry per CDR3 protein. Here the sample spans fewer than 550,000 distinct CDR3 sequences, 15% to 19% being singletons. Material: blood. These receptors came from a woman aged 18 to 35 with Graves' hyperthyroidism.

This clonotype was seen many times. The rearrangement links TRBV6-1 to TRBJ1-6; D remains unclear. Germline CDR1 reads MNHNS; CDR2 reads SASEGT. The CDR3 covers 16 residues. Trimming removed 2 bases from V and 7 bases from J, with 15 bases in between. In DNA, the CDR3 is TGTGCCAGCAGTGAATTCCCCCCTGGTAGAAATTCACCCCTCCACTTT. Translated: CASSEFPPGRNSPLHF.

This clonotype was detected ten times or more. The chain's CDR3 is CASGGTGLAKNIQYF. The CDR3 nucleotides are TGTGCCAGCGGGGGGACGGGACTAGCCAAAAACATTCAGTACTTC. The V gene is TRBV2, the J gene TRBJ2-4; possibly TRBD2 for D (6 bases). V lost 8 bases, J lost 0 bases, and 14 bases lay in between. CDR3 size: 15 residues. Germline CDR1 is SNHLY and CDR2 is FYNNEI.

This clonotype was seen ten or more times. The genes are TRBV18 and TRBJ1-1; perhaps TRBD1 as D (5 bases). Per the germline V gene, CDR1 is KGHSH and CDR2 is LQKENI. The CDR3 covers 15 residues. V gave up 4 bases and J gave up 4 bases, with 16 bases separating them. The CDR3 is CASSLLGDRGTEAFF. The CDR3 nucleotides read TGTGCCAGCTCACTCCTCGGGGACCGCGGCACTGAAGCTTTCTTT.

The rearrangement links TRBV4-1 to TRBJ2-1; TRBD1 matches at 8 bases. The CDR3 consists of 15 residues. Germline CDR1 and CDR2: MGHRA and YSYEKL. Trimming removed 4 bases from V and 4 bases from J; junction bases left unmatched: 6. CDR3 DNA sequence: TGCGCCAGCAGCCCTAGGACAGGGACTTACAATGAGCAGTTCTTC. Encoded protein: CASSPRTGTYNEQFF.

In its sample, this clonotype was seen many times. This chain uses TRBV7-9 with TRBJ2-1, with D tentatively TRBD1 (6 bases). CDR3 length: 14 amino acids. V was trimmed by 7 bases and J by 3 bases, leaving 13 bases between them. The germline V gene encodes CDR1 SEHNR and CDR2 FQNEAQ (reference sequence). CDR3 in amino acids: CASTGAGDYNEQFF. The CDR3 DNA follows: TGTGCCAGCACAGGGGCGGGCGACTACAATGAGCAGTTCTTC.

V and J are TRBV12-3 or TRBV12-4 and TRBJ2-7, with a weak D call TRBD2 (6 bases). V shed 6 bases and J shed 5 bases, with 20 bases lying between them. CDR3 size: 15 residues. The CDR3: CASSPFRASDHEQYF. Written as DNA, the CDR3 is TGTGCCAGCAGCCCCTTTAGGGCTAGCGATCACGAGCAGTACTTC.

The chain is built from TRBV4-1 and TRBJ2-7; the match to TRBD2 covers 9 bases. The CDR3 totals 17 residues. Per the germline V gene, CDR1 is MGHRA and CDR2 is YSYEKL. V lost 2 bases and J lost 5; bases outside the gene matches: 13. CDR3 bases: TGCGCCAGCAGCCAAACCCCCGGTGCTAGCGGGATCGACGAGCAGTACTTC. Translating it yields CASSQTPGASGIDEQYF.

The chain carries TRBV20-1 and TRBJ2-3; 9 bases map to TRBD2. The CDR3 covers 15 residues. V lost 3 bases and J lost 6; bases outside the gene matches: 10. The V gene's germline CDR1 is DFQATT and CDR2 SNEGSKA (reference sequence). CDR3 loop: CSARRRASGEDTQYF. The DNA of the CDR3 is TGCAGTGCTAGGCGTAGGGCTAGCGGGGAGGATACGCAGTATTTT.

A few counts support this clonotype. The V call is TRBV20-1, the J call TRBJ2-5; 11 nucleotides line up with TRBD2. This CDR3 is 15 amino acids long. The junction had 7 bases not matched to a gene; V was cut back by 5 bases and J by 2 bases. Germline CDR1 DFQATT, CDR2 SNEGSKA (reference sequence). In nucleotides, the CDR3 is TGCAGTGCTCTGCAACTAGCGGGGGATCAAGAGACCCAGTACTTC. Translation gives CSALQLAGDQETQYF.

This clonotype was seen repeatedly, ten times or more. The chain joins TRBV20-1 to TRBJ2-7, with 7 positions matching TRBD2. V shed 1 base and J 7 bases; nucleotides not matched to a gene: 16. The CDR3 length is 16 residues. The germline gives CDR1 DFQATT, CDR2 SNEGSKA (reference sequence). CDR3 sequence (DNA): TGCAGTGCTAGAGCCTCTTCGGGGGAGGGAGTTAAAGAGCAGTACTTC. Amino acid sequence: CSARASSGEGVKEQYF.

This clonotype was counted many times. The chain joins TRBV9 to TRBJ2-1, with 12 positions matching TRBD2. The germline gives CDR1 SGDLS, CDR2 YYNGEE. The CDR3 is 15 amino acids. V shed 5 bases and J 4 bases; nucleotides not matched to a gene: 4. DNA for the CDR3: TGTGCCAGCAGTGAGGGGACTAGCGGGTACAATGAGCAGTTCTTC. Translating it yields CASSEGTSGYNEQFF.

In this sample, this clonotype turned up a few times. The rearrangement uses TRBV5-4 and TRBJ1-6; possible D gene TRBD1, 6 bases. Germline V CDR1 and CDR2: SGHNT, YYREEE (reference sequence). The CDR3 is 14 residues long. V was trimmed by 0 bases and J by 6 bases, leaving 7 bases between them. CDR3 residues: CASSLEGVNSPLHF. CDR3 nucleotide sequence: TGTGCCAGCAGCTTGGAGGGGGTTAATTCACCCCTCCACTTT. The entire variable domain, with the rest obtained from reference TRBV5-4 and TRBJ1-6, is as follows: ETGVTQSPTHLIKTRGQQVTLRCSSQSGHNTVSWYQQALGQGPQFIFQYYREEENGRGNFPPRFSGLQFPNYSSELNVNALELDDSALYLCASSLEGVNSPLHFGNGTRLTVT.

This clonotype has ten or more counts. The rearrangement joins TRBV7-9 to TRBJ2-3; D tentatively reads TRBD1 or TRBD2 (5 bases each). CDR1 and CDR2 (germline): SEHNR, FQNEAQ (reference sequence). The V end lost 0 bases, the J end lost 5 bases, and 18 bases lay between the germline ends. The CDR3 spans 17 residues. CDR3 region: CASSLALTDWGLDTQYF. DNA for the CDR3: TGTGCCAGCAGCTTAGCGCTAACGGACTGGGGCTTAGATACGCAGTATTTT.